These T cell receptor beta chains were read from a single sample in a study of T cells in Graves' hyperthyroidism and ophthalmopathy. TCRdb itself ran the multiplex PCR reads through MiXCR, one entry per CDR3 protein. This table has about 96,000 distinct CDR3 sequences, around 50% appearing once. Sequencing used blood. The source is a woman in her forties with Graves' hyperthyroidism. The CDR3 runs from the conserved cysteine through the conserved F or W. Each record gives: V gene, D gene, J gene, clone size, CDR3 DNA, CDR3 protein. The D gene is left open where the match is weak. Rows may omit the clone size; those that give it use once, few, many or a size class.

>TRBV2|NA|TRBJ1-4|many
TGTGCCAGCCGACAGCGGGGGACTAATGAAAAACTGTTTTTT
CASRQRGTNEKLFF
>TRBV2|TRBD2|TRBJ2-2|NA
TGTGCCAGCAGTGTCTCTGCTAGCGGGAGGGATGGGGAGCTGTTTTTT
CASSVSASGRDGELFF
>TRBV6-1|NA|TRBJ1-5|many
TGTGCCAGCGGGTTATGGGCTTATAGCAATCAGCCCCAGCATTTT
CASGLWAYSNQPQHF
>TRBV29-1|NA|TRBJ2-7|many
TGCAGCGTCAGACCGGGGCTCGCACCCTACGAGCAGTACTTC
CSVRPGLAPYEQYF
>TRBV10-3|NA|TRBJ1-3|NA
TGTGCCATCAGTGAGGGGGGCACAGGAAACACCATATATTTT
CAISEGGTGNTIYF
>TRBV20-1|NA|TRBJ2-7|NA
TGCAGTGCTAGAGAAAATCAATACTACGAGCAGTACTTC
CSARENQYYEQYF
>TRBV7-2|NA|TRBJ1-3|many
TGTGCCAGCAGCGCGAGAAACACCATATATTTT
CASSARNTIYF
>TRBV10-3|NA|TRBJ1-1|NA
TGTGCCATACCCCCGGGGGGAAACACTGAAGCTTTCTTT
CAIPPGGNTEAFF
>TRBV5-6|TRBD1|TRBJ1-4|many
TGTGCCAGCAGCTGGGACAGGGGAAGTGAAAAACTGTTTTTT
CASSWDRGSEKLFF
>TRBV5-1|TRBD2|TRBJ2-5|NA
TGCGCCAGCAGCTTGGTGGCTAGCGGGAGCAGGGAGACCCAGTACTTC
CASSLVASGSRETQYF
>TRBV6-1|NA|TRBJ2-7|once
TGTGCCAGCAGCCAAGATAAGGGGTACGAGGACGAGCAGTACTTC
CASSQDKGYEDEQYF
>TRBV20-1|TRBD1|TRBJ2-5|few
TGCAGTGCTAGTCGCACAGGGGGCGGGAAGACCCAGTACTTC
CSASRTGGGKTQYF
>TRBV5-5|NA|TRBJ1-2|many
TGTGCCAGCAGCCTCAGTACGAGCTATGGCTACACCTTC
CASSLSTSYGYTF
>TRBV27|NA|TRBJ2-7|NA
TGTGCCAGCAGTCCCTCCTCCCACGAGCAGTACTTC
CASSPSSHEQYF
>TRBV28|NA|TRBJ2-6|many
TGTGCCAGCAAGCGGATGGGGTCTTGGGCCAACGTCCTGACTTTC
CASKRMGSWANVLTF
>TRBV15|TRBD1|TRBJ2-7|many
TGTGCCACCAGCAGAGACCAAACACAGGGGCTTCTCTCCTACGAGCAGTACTTC
CATSRDQTQGLLSYEQYF
>TRBV13|NA|TRBJ1-1|NA
TGTGCCAGCAGCTTAGGCGATGAAGCTTTCTTT
CASSLGDEAFF
>TRBV28|NA|TRBJ2-3|NA
TGTGCCAGCAGTCCGAGCGGAATGAAGACAGATACGCAGTATTTT
CASSPSGMKTDTQYF
>TRBV25-1|TRBD1|TRBJ1-2|NA
TGTGCCAGCTCACCATCCCACGGACAGGGAGGCTATGGCTACACCTTC
CASSPSHGQGGYGYTF
>TRBV2|TRBD2|TRBJ2-7|NA
TGTGCCACCAGACAGGGACTAGCGGGAGCCCACTCCTACGAGCAGTACTTC
CATRQGLAGAHSYEQYF
>TRBV25-1|TRBD1|TRBJ1-2|NA
TGTGCTACGGGACAGGGAGGCTATGGCTACACCTTC
CATGQGGYGYTF
>TRBV19|NA|TRBJ2-7|many
TGTGCCAGTACCTCTCCAGATAGGACCTACGAGCAGTACTTC
CASTSPDRTYEQYF
>TRBV2|NA|TRBJ2-7|many
TGTGCCAGCAGGGGGGCATCCCAGGGCTTC
CASRGASQGF
>TRBV6-1|NA|TRBJ2-6|NA
TGTGCCAGCAGTTTCACCGTAACGGCTTTTACTGGGGCCAACGTCCTGACTTTC
CASSFTVTAFTGANVLTF
>TRBV6-1|NA|TRBJ1-3|NA
TGTGCCAGCACTGAAGGGAACAGGGACACCATATATTTT
CASTEGNRDTIYF
>TRBV12-3/TRBV12-4|NA|TRBJ2-6|many
TGTGCCAGCAGCGAGGTGTCTGGGGCCAACGTCCTGACTTTC
CASSEVSGANVLTF
>TRBV24-1|TRBD1|TRBJ1-2|NA
TGTGCCACCGAGGGGACAGGGTTTTCTGGCTACACCTTC
CATEGTGFSGYTF
>TRBV29-1|TRBD1|TRBJ2-7|many
TGCAGCGTGAGGACAGGGGGTTACGAGCAGTACTTC
CSVRTGGYEQYF
>TRBV7-2|NA|TRBJ2-7|NA
TGTGCCAGCAGCTTAGAAGGGTACGAGGACGAGCAGTACTTC
CASSLEGYEDEQYF
>TRBV7-2|NA|TRBJ2-6|few
TGTGCCAGCAGCCGTACTGGGGCCAACGTCCTGACTTTC
CASSRTGANVLTF
>TRBV13|NA|TRBJ2-5|many
TGTGCCAGCAGCTTAGAGGAAGAGACCCAGTACTTC
CASSLEEETQYF
>TRBV7-2|NA|TRBJ2-7|NA
TGTGCCAGCAGCTTAGTATTCTACGGGCAGTACTTC
CASSLVFYGQYF
>TRBV25-1|TRBD1|TRBJ1-1|many
TGTGCCAGCAGAAAAACAGGGGTCTCTCCTGAAGCTTTCTTT
CASRKTGVSPEAFF
>TRBV19|NA|TRBJ1-2|many
TGTGCCAGTAGTATAGGAGAGAACTATGGCTACACCTTC
CASSIGENYGYTF
>TRBV7-8|NA|TRBJ2-3|many
TGTGCCAGCAGCTTAGCGGGGACCATTCCTGGCACAGATACGCAGTATTTT
CASSLAGTIPGTDTQYF
>TRBV10-3|TRBD2|TRBJ2-3|NA
TGTGCCATCAGTGTCCCTAGCGGGAGGGGTACAGATACGCAGTATTTT
CAISVPSGRGTDTQYF
>TRBV7-2|TRBD2|TRBJ2-7|NA
TGTGCCAGCAGCCGGGGACTAGCGCCGACCTACGAGCAGTACTTC
CASSRGLAPTYEQYF
>TRBV5-1|NA|TRBJ1-5|NA
TGCGCCAGCGGGTCGACCAGCCAGCGGGATCAGGAGCATTTT
CASGSTSQRDQEHF
>TRBV7-2|TRBD2|TRBJ2-2|NA
TGTGCCAGCAGCCAGGGACTAGCGGGAGACTACACCGGGGAGCTGTTTTTT
CASSQGLAGDYTGELFF
>TRBV20-1|NA|TRBJ2-5|NA
TGCAGTGCGCGGGCCCCTGCCGAGACCCAGTACTTC
CSARAPAETQYF
>TRBV10-3|TRBD2|TRBJ2-3|many
TGTGCCTCCCAAGCGGGACCAACAGATACGCAGTATTTT
CASQAGPTDTQYF
>TRBV29-1|NA|TRBJ1-2|NA
TGCAGCCAGGATCGGGGAGCCTATGGCTACACCTTC
CSQDRGAYGYTF
>TRBV10-3|NA|TRBJ2-5|many
TGTGCCATCAGGGGGGAAGGGCACAAAACCCAAGAGACCCAGTACTTC
CAIRGEGHKTQETQYF
>TRBV7-9|NA|TRBJ2-7|many
TGTGCCAGCAGCTTATCCCCGGACAAGCAGGGTGAGCAGTACTTC
CASSLSPDKQGEQYF
>TRBV2|NA|TRBJ1-5|NA
TGTGCCAGCAGTGCAGGGGAAAGGCAGCCCCAGCATTTT
CASSAGERQPQHF
>TRBV29-1|NA|TRBJ1-3|many
TGCAGCGTCCTGATCAGAAACTCTGGAAACACCATATATTTT
CSVLIRNSGNTIYF
>TRBV25-1|NA|TRBJ1-2|NA
TGTGCCAGCAAAGACAGCGGAATAACGGGCTATGGCTACACCTTC
CASKDSGITGYGYTF
>TRBV7-2|NA|TRBJ1-4|NA
TGTGCCAGCAGCCAAAGGGGGGGACGTAGGTCTGAAGAAAAACTGTTTTTT
CASSQRGGRRSEEKLFF
>TRBV6-5|NA|TRBJ2-7|many
TGTGCCAGCAGTTACGAGGGAGGTTACGAGCAGTACTTC
CASSYEGGYEQYF
>TRBV6-1|NA|TRBJ1-6|NA
TGTGCCAGTGTGATGAGCTCCTATAATTCACCCCTCCACTTT
CASVMSSYNSPLHF
>TRBV7-9|NA|TRBJ1-1|many
TGTGCCAGCAGCTTAGAAGGGGTTGGGACTGAAGCTTTCTTT
CASSLEGVGTEAFF
>TRBV20-1|NA|TRBJ2-1|NA
TGCAGTGCTAGAGATCGTAGGGCTAGAGGCCAGTTCTTC
CSARDRRARGQFF
>TRBV29-1|TRBD1|TRBJ2-7|NA
TGCAGCTTGACAGGGGCGGGAAACGAGCAGTACTTC
CSLTGAGNEQYF
>TRBV7-9|TRBD2|TRBJ2-5|NA
TGTGCCAGCAGCTTAAGCAGGGGACTAGCGGACCAAGAGACCCAGTACTTC
CASSLSRGLADQETQYF
>TRBV29-1|TRBD2|TRBJ2-7|NA
TGCAGCGTTTGGGCGGGAGGGCCGCTCTACGAGCAGTACTTC
CSVWAGGPLYEQYF
>TRBV9|NA|TRBJ2-2|NA
TGTGCCAGCACCCGGGCCCGTGGTAGCAACACCGGGGAGCTGTTTTTT
CASTRARGSNTGELFF
>TRBV10-3|TRBD1|TRBJ1-6|NA
TGTGCCATCAGTGACCCCGGTCGACAGGGGTTCTACAATTCACCCCTCCACTTT
CAISDPGRQGFYNSPLHF
>TRBV15|TRBD1|TRBJ2-2|NA
TGTGCCACCAGCAGCCGCACAGGGGGCTTTAACACCGGGGAGCTGTTTTTT
CATSSRTGGFNTGELFF
>TRBV7-3|NA|TRBJ2-7|NA
TGTGCCAGCAGCTGGGCGGCGGAGCAGTACTTC
CASSWAAEQYF